This TCR beta chain appears in the sequencing data of a study of immune cell composition in non-small cell lung cancer. Findings and limits, study-wide: Top 10 clone scores and clonality were higher in squamous than adenocarcinoma.

Clones were sequenced by immunoSEQ multiplex PCR, and TCRdb holds only the in-frame ones, with some missing. The table shows about 2,900 clones, with 70% to 80% occurring only once. On this clone: The antigen remains unidentified.

V lost 1 base and J 6 bases, leaving 21 bases between the germline ends. The germline CDR1 and CDR2 sequences are SGHTA and FQGNSA. CDR3 length: 17 residues. The chain combines TRBV7-2 with TRBJ1-1, with a possible D match to TRBD1 (6 bases). The sample comprised lung tumor tissue. The clonotype was recovered from a human donor with non-small cell lung cancer. The CDR3 reads CASSLGIGWAGAPEAFF. DNA of the CDR3: TGTGCCAGCAGCTTAGGTATAGGGTGGGCAGGGGCCCCTGAAGCTTTCTTT.